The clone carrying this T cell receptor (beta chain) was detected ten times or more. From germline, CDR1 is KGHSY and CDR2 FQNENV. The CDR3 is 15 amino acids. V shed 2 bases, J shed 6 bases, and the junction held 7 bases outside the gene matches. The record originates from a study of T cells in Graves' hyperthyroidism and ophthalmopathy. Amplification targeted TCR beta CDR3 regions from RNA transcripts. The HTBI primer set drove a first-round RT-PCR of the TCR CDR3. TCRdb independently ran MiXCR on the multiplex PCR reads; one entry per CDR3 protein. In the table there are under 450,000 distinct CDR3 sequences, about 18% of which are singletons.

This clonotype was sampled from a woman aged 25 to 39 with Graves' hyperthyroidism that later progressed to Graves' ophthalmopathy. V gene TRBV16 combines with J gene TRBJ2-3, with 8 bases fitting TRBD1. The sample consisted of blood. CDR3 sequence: CASSQGTGIFDTQYF. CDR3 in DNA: TGTGCCAGCAGCCAAGGGACAGGAATCTTCGATACGCAGTATTTT.